This TCR beta chain was identified in a study of T cells in Graves' hyperthyroidism and ophthalmopathy. Amplification targeted TCR beta CDR3 regions from RNA transcripts. When the TCR CDR3 underwent first-round RT-PCR, the HTBI primer set was used. Via MiXCR, TCRdb re-called the multiplex PCR reads, giving one row per CDR3 protein. There are about 610,000 distinct CDR3 sequences in the sample; about a sixth occur only once, and around 3.5% lies in the top ten. This CDR3 is built from 13 residues. Trimming cost V 8 bases and J 8 bases; bases outside gene matches: 6. Germline-derived CDR1 and CDR2 are MNHNS and SASEGT.

The receptor was derived from a woman aged 35 to 49 with Graves' ophthalmopathy. Sequenced material: blood. The chain recombines TRBV6-1 with TRBJ1-4; 9 bases align to TRBD1. The CDR3 DNA is TGTGCCAGCCTGGGGACAGGGAGCGAAAAACTGTTTTTT. Residues: CASLGTGSEKLFF.